This entry concerns a single T cell receptor (beta chain). It lacks a known antigen. The input lacks base qualities; no much larger clone sits a single base away. V ends up 5 bases short and J 10 bases short, with an unmatched junction base count of 11. CDR1 and CDR2 (MDHEN, SYDVKM) derive from the germline V gene. The CDR3, cysteine through phenylalanine, is 14 amino acids long. The kept DNA is CDR3 alone, 42 bases in frame from the first base. Before genomic DNA extraction, conventional CD4+ T cells were isolated from blood as CD25-low CD127-high cells. For repertoire analyses, the comparison group consisted of fewer than ten healthy control donors. The data derive from a study of regulatory and conventional T cells in RAG deficiency (dated by TCRdb to 2016 to 2017). Study-level background: High-throughput TCR beta sequencing was used to compare the repertoire diversity and composition of Treg, conventional CD4+ and CD8+ T cells between RAG-deficient patients and healthy controls. Points the paper makes about the study in general: Compared with control T-cell subpopulations, the RAG-deficient patients had markedly lower Shannon entropy and higher Simpson indices. Compared with controls, Omenn syndrome and CID/AS patients had approximately 92-fold fewer unique TCR beta sequences in Treg cells, but only roughly 9.3-fold fewer in the other subsets. All patient T-cell subsets had shorter CDR3 lengths; Omenn syndrome patients showed >85% Treg-Tconv repertoire overlap at nucleotide and amino acid level. Rather than being bona fide Treg cells, the sorted CD25-high CD127-low cells in Omenn syndrome patients may represent peripherally activated cells. For some subjects, some analyses of T-cell subsets were not performed.

Library preparation employed the immunoSEQ multiplex PCR assay. Genomic DNA from the sorted T-cell subsets was used to amplify and sequence rearranged TCR beta chain products. The study's own analysis went as follows. Shannon entropy and Simpson indices were used to quantify the repertoire diversity of productive TCR beta rearrangements. Clonal expansion was assessed by the summed frequency of the 100 most abundant productive TCR beta clonotypes among total reads. The TRB repertoires were scored with a self-reactivity index that is based on amino acid usage at CDR3beta positions 6 and 7. Two-way ANOVA was used for repertoire analyses, while Student t or Mann-Whitney tests were used for flow cytometric analyses. Imported from immuneACCESS, the table was reduced by TCRdb to in-frame sequences with V and J called. These copies leave out some clones; in studies compared against another copy, an unresolved V gene accounts for under half, and the cause of the remainder is not known. That table is the source of V, J and clone size, and D and trimming were worked out from the DNA. The sample table lists 20,000 to 25,000 clones, around 95% of them with a count of one. The ten largest clones add up to 1.3% of the sample.

The data also belong to a second study, concerning regulatory T cells. As that second paper reports: In the multiplex PCR, 52 forward TRBV primers and 13 reverse TRBJ primers were used, and assay-based and computational corrections were applied for amplification bias. Repertoires from patients had restricted unique TRB V-J pairs and skewed V and J gene usage, with the strongest effect in regulatory T cells. Between CD3G-deficient patients and healthy controls, the study compared T-cell receptor beta repertoires in sorted regulatory T cells, conventional CD4+ T cells and CD8+ T cells. Ficoll density separation was used to isolate peripheral blood mononuclear cells. Rearranged TRB loci were amplified from genomic DNA by multiplex PCR within the immunoSEQ assay. Sequencing of the TRB amplicons was done on an Illumina HiSeq platform. Raw sequences were error-filtered and aligned to reference gene sequences by custom algorithms, then analyzed with the immunoSEQ online tools. Frequencies of productive and nonproductive TRB rearrangements were assessed among unique sequences as well as among total sequences. Group comparisons used t tests, Mann-Whitney tests or two-way ANOVA run in Prism software.

The chain is made from TRBV28 and TRBJ1-1; 9 bases in between match TRBD1. The material sequenced was CD25- CD4+ T cells sorted from blood. This clonotype originated in a human donor in good health. The DNA is TGTGCCAGCAGTCTCCACTACAGGGGGCTTGGAGCTTTCTTT. Protein translation: CASSLHYRGLGAFF.